The subject of this entry is one T cell receptor beta chain. This CDR3 spans 18 amino acids. Deletions cut 4 bases from V and 6 bases from J, with 25 bases between. Clones were read by immunoSEQ multiplex PCR, and TCRdb kept only the in-frame ones, dropping some. The table has about 7,400 clones, about 29% seen once. The study plated about 200,000 CFSE-labeled responders with about 200,000 irradiated, violet-dye-labeled stimulators. Cell sorting after the reaction yielded proliferating CFSE-low CD3+CD4+ and CD3+CD8+ responders. The sample is drawn from a study of graft-versus-host responses after intestinal transplantation. Findings of the study overall: Allografts from individuals with graft-donor T cell macrochimerism displayed high graft-versus-host to host-versus-graft clonal ratios. Recipient marrow showed GvH clones, some seen first in ileum or blood.

The chain couples TRBV23-1 to TRBJ1-5; D remains ambiguous. TRBV23-1 is identified as an open reading frame with a role that is uncertain. The specimen was alloreactive CD4+ T cells from a mixed lymphocyte reaction culture, collected before transplantation. Subset indicated: CFSE-low proliferating T cells sorted from roughly six-day pre-transplant mixed lymphocyte reaction (GvH or HvG direction). The source is a human patient who was an organ donor for intestinal transplantation. The CDR3 nucleotides are TGCGCCAGCAGTCCCCAGACGCCAGTTTGGCGGTCCATTCAGCCCCAGCATTTT. The encoded protein is CASSPQTPVWRSIQPQHF.